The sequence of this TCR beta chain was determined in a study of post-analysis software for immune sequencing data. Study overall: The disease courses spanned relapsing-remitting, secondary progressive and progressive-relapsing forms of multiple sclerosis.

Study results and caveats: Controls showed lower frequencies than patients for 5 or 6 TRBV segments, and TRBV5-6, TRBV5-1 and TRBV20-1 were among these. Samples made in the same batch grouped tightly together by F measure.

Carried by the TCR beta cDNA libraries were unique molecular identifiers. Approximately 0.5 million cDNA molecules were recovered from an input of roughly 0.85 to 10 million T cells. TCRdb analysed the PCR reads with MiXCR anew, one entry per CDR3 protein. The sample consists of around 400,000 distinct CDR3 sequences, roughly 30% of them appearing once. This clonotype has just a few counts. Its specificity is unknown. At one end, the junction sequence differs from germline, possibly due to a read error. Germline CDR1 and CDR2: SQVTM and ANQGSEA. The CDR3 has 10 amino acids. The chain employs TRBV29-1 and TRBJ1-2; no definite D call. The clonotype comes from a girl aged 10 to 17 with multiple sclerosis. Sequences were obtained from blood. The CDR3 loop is CSDESLGYTF. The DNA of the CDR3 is TGCAGCGATGAAAGTCTAGGCTACACCTTC. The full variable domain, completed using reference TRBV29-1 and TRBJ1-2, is SAVISQKPSRDICQRGTSLTIQCQVDSQVTMMFWYRQQPGQSLTLIATANQGSEATYESGFVIDKFPISRPNLTFSTLTVSNMSPEDSSIYLCSDESLGYTFGSGTRLTVV.